This T cell receptor beta chain originates from a study of somatic mutations in cytotoxic T cells in rheumatoid arthritis. General study results and limits: Rheumatoid arthritis patients and age-matched healthy controls showed no significant difference in CD8+ T-cell clonality.

Points on this clone: No antigen is known for it.

This table comes from immunoSEQ multiplex PCR, and its TCRdb copy is limited to in-frame clones, with some not included. The sample lists 6,000 to 8,500 clones, roughly 71% occurring once. The length of the CDR3 is 15 residues. V was pared by 5 bases and J by 2 bases, with 7 bases of the junction left unmatched. The germline CDR1 and CDR2 sequences are SEHNR and FQNEAQ (reference sequence). The chain recombines TRBV7-9 with TRBJ2-5; TRBD1 aligns across 8 bases. This receptor was obtained from a man aged 40-50 years in good health. Input material: CD8+ T cells sorted from blood. The chain's CDR3 is CASSLRQGRQETQYF. CDR3 DNA sequence: TGTGCCAGCAGCCTACGACAGGGGAGGCAAGAGACCCAGTACTTC.